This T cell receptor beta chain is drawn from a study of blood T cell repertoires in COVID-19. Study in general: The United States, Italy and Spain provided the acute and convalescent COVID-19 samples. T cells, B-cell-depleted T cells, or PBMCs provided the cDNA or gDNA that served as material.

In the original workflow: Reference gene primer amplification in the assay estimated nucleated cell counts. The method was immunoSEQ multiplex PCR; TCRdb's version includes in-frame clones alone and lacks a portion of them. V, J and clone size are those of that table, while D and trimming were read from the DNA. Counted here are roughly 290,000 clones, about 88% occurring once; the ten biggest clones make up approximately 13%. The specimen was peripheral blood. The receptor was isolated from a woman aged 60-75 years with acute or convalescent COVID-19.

CDR3: CASTGQVGQPQHF. The CDR3 bases are TGTGCCAGCACCGGACAGGTGGGTCAGCCCCAGCATTTT. The V gene is TRBV12-3 or TRBV12-4, the J gene TRBJ1-5; 7 bases are a match to TRBD1. The junction had 6 bases not matched to a gene; V was cut back by 7 bases and J by 6 bases. This CDR3 contains 13 residues.